This T cell receptor (beta chain) was sequenced in a study of beta chain features in type 1 diabetes (dated by TCRdb to the late 2010s). Regarding the research as a whole: Patients and healthy donors did not differ in mean age, gender distribution, total cell number or subset yield. A total of 107,917,701 sorted cells were examined across all samples, and the number of cells per subset was strongly correlated with RNA yield. In the study, TCRB repertoires of sorted circulating CD4+ T cell subsets from recently diagnosed type 1 diabetes patients were compared with those of matched healthy donors. Regulatory and stem cell-like memory subsets were isolated from only 8 patients and roughly 8 healthy donors, whereas naive and central memory subsets came from all 30 or so donors.

Overall study outcomes, separate from this receptor: The naive, central memory and regulatory TCRB repertoires appeared to resemble one another more closely among patients than among healthy donors. Only small numbers of individuals were included in the HLA sub-analyses, which left unresolved whether HLA type had any influence on TCRB rearrangement. In all four CD4+ subsets, TCRB CDR3 length was moderately but significantly shorter in type 1 diabetes patients. Fewer insertions and more nucleotide deletions at VDJ recombination sites were observed in patients with type 1 diabetes, implying thymic rearrangement abnormalities. Because cDNA was sequenced instead of genomic DNA, activated cells with high expression could be over-represented, although the groups did not differ in activation or CD3 levels. PCR might favor shorter templates, but patient and control samples were amplified and corrected together, so any skew would affect both groups equally.

A single peripheral blood draw of approximately 0.11 L on average was collected from each donor into heparinised tubes. A BD FACSAria II was used to sort naive, central memory, regulatory and stem cell-like memory CD4+ T cells with a panel that included CD45RO, CCR7, CD25, CD127, CD95 and CD27. Purity was above 95% for every sorted population. PBMCs were separated immediately by Lymphoprep density gradient centrifugation and were stained directly, without being cultured. Samples were stained and sorted in pairs, with one healthy donor and one patient per experiment, so that batch effects were minimized. From its cysteine to its phenylalanine, the CDR3 spans 14 amino acids. The entry retains the CDR3 DNA only, 42 bases that are in frame from base 1. Reading the germline V gene gives CDR1 SGHRS and CDR2 YFSETQ. Relative to germline, V is missing 3 bases and J is missing 3 bases, with 3 bases of the junction outside any gene match.

As for this clone: Its target antigen remains unknown. The sample holds no much larger clone one base away, and base qualities are not on file.

The High Capacity cDNA Reverse Transcription Kit was used to reverse transcribe all of the isolated RNA, meaning that expressed TCRB transcripts were what got sequenced. Deep immunoSEQ sequencing was performed on naive, central memory and regulatory T cell samples, with an average of about 4 million total reads per sample. Sorted cells were lysed in RLT buffer and RNA was extracted with DNase-treated RNeasy Micro or Mini kits, depending on cell number. Each cell subset was processed separately to prevent cross-contamination, with patient and healthy donor samples processed together. The immunoSEQ multiplex PCR was used to amplify TCRB sequences from cDNA, generating 87-bp fragments that spanned the CDR3 region. Amplicons were sequenced on the Illumina HiSeq platform. The original methods were these. PCR bias was corrected computationally using synthetic template baselines, and reads within Hamming distance 2 were collapsed, with unmergeable singletons discarded. Reads were aligned against IMGT so that V, D and J genes, CDR3 length and insertions or deletions at six rearrangement sites could be assigned. Within each subset, clonotype counts were normalized to the number of sorted cells before true diversity and Gini coefficients were calculated with the tcR R package. The overlap coefficient, calculated on TCRB nucleotide sequences, was used to quantify repertoire sharing. Out-of-frame TCRB sequences from naive cells were analyzed to stand in for the pre-selection repertoire. Drawn from immuneACCESS, this table holds only the in-frame rearrangements with V and J called that TCRdb kept. Clones are partly lost; checked studies trace under half to an unresolved V gene and leave the rest unexplained. V, J and clone size reflect that table, while D and trimming were determined from the DNA. The sample profile shows some 360,000 clones; roughly a fifth of them were found once. The top ten hold around 0.04% of the sample.

The sample taken for sequencing was naive CD4+ T cells from blood. Reading the label with the study, this specimen's cell subset or site is: true naive CD4+ T cells. This receptor was taken from a woman younger than 35 in good health. The chain is assembled from TRBV5-1 and TRBJ2-1; TRBD2 agrees with 7 junctional bases. The CDR3 is CASSSRTSYNEQFF. The DNA sequence is given as TGCGCCAGCAGCTCCAGGACTAGCTACAATGAGCAGTTCTTC.